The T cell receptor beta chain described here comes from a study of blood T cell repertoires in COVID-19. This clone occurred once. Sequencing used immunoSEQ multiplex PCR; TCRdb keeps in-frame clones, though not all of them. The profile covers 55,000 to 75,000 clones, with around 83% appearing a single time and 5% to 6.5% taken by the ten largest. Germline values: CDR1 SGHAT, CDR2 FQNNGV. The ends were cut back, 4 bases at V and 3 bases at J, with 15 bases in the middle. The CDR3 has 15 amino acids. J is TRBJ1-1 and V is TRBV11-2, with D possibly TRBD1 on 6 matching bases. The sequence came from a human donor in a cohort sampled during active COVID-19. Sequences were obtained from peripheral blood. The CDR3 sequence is CASSSGGLRDTEAFF. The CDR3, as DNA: TGTGCCAGCAGCTCGGGGGGGCTAAGGGACACTGAAGCTTTCTTT.